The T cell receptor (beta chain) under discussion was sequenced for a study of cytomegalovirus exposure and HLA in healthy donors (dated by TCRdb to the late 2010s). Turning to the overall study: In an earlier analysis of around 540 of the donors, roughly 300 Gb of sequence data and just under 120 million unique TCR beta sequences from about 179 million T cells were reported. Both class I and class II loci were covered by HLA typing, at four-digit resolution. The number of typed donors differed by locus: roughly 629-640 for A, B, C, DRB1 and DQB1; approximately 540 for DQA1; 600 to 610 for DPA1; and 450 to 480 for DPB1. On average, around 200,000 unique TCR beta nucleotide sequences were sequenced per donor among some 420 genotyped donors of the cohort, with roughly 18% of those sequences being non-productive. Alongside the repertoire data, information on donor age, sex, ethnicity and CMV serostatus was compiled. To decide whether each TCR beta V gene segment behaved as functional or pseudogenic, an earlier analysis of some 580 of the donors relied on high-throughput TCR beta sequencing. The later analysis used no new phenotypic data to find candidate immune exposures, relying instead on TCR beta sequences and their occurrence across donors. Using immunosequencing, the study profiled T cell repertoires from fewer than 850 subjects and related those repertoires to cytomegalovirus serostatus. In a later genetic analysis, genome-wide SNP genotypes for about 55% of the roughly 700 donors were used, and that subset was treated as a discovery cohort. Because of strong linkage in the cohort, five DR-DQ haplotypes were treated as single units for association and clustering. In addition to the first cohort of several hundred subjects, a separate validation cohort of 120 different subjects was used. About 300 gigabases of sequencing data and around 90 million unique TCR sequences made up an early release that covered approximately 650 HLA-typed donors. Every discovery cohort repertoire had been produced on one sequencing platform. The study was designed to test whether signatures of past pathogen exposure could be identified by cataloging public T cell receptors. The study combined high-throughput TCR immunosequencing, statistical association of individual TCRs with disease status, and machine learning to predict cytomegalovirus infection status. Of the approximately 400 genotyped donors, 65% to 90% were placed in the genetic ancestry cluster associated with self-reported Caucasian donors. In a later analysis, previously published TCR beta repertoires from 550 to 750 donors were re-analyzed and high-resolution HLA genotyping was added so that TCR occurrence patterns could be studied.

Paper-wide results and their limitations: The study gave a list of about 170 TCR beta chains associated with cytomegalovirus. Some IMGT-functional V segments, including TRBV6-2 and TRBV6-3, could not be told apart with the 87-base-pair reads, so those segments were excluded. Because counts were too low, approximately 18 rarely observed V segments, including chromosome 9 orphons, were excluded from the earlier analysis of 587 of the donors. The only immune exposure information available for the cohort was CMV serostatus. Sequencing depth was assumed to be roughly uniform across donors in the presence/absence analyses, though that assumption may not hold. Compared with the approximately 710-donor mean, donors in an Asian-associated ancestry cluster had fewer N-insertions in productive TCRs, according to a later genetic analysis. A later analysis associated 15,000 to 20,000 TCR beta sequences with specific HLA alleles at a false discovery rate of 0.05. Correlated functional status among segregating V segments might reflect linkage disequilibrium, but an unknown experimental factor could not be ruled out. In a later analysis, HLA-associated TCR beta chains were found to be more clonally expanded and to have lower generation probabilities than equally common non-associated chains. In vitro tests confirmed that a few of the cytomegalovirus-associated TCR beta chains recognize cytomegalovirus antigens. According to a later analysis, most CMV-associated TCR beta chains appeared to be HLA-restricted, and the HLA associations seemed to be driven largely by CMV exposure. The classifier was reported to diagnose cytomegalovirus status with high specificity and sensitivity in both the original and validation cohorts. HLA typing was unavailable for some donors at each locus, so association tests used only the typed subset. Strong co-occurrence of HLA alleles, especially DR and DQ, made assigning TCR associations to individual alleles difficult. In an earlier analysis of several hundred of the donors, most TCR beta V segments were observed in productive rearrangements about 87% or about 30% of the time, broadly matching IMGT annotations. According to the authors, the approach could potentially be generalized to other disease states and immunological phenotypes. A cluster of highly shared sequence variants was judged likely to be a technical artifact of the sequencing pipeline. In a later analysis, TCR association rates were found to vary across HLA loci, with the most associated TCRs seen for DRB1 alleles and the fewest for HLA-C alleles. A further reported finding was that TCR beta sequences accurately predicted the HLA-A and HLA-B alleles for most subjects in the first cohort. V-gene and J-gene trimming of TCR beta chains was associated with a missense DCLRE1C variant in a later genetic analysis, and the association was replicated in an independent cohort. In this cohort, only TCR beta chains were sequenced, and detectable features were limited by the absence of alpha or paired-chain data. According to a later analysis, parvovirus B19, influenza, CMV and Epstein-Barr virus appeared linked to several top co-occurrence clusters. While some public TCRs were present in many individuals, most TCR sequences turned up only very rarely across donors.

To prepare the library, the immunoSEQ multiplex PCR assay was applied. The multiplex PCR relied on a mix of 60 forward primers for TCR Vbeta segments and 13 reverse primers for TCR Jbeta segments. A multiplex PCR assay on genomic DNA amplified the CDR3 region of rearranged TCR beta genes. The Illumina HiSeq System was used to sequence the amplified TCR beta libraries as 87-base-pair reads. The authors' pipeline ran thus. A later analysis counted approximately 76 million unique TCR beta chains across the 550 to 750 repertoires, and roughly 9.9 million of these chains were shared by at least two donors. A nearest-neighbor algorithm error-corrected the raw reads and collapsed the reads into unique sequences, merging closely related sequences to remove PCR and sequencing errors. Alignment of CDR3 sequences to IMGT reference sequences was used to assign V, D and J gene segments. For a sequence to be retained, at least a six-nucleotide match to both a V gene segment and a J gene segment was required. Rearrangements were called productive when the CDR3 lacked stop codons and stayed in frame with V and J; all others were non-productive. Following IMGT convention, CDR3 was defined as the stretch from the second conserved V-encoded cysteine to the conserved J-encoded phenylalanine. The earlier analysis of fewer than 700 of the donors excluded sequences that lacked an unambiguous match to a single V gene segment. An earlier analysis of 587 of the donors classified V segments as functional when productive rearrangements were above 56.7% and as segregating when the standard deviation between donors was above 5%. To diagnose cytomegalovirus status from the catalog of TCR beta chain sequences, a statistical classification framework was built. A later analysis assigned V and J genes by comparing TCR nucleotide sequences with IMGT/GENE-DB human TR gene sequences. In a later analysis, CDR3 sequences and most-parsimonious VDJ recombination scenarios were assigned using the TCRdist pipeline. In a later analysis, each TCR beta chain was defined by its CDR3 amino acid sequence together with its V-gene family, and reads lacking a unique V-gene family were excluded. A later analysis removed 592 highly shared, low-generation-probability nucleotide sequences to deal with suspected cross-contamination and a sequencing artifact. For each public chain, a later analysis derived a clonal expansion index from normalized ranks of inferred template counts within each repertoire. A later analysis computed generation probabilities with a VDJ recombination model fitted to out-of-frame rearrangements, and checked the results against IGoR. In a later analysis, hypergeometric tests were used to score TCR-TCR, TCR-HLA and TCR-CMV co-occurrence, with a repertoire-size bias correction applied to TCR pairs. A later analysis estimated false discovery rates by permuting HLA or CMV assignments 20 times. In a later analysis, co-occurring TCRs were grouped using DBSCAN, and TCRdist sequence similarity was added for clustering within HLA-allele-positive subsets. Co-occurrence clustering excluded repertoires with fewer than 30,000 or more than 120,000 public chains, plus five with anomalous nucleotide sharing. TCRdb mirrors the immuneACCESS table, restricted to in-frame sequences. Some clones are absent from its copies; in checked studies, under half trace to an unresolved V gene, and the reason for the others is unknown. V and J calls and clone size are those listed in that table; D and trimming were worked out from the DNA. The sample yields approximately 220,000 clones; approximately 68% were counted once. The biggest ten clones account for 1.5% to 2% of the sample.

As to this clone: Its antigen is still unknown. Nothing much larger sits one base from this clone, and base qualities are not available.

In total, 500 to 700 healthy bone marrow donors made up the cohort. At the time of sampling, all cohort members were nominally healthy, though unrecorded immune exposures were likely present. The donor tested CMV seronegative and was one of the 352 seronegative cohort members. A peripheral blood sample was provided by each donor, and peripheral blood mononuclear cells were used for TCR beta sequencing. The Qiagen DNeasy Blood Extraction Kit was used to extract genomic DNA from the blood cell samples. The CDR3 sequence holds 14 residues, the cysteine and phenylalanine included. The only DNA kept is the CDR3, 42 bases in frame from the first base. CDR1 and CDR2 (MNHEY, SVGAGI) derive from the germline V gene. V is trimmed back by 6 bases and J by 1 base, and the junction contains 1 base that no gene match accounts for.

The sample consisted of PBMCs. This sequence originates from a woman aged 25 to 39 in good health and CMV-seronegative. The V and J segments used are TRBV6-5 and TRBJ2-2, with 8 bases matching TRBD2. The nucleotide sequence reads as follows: TGTGCCAGCAGGGCGGGAGGGAACACCGGGGAGCTGTTTTTT. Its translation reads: CASRAGGNTGELFF.